Listed below are T cell receptor beta chains from one sample, sequenced in a study of cytomegalovirus exposure and HLA in healthy donors. This table comes from immunoSEQ multiplex PCR, and its TCRdb copy is limited to in-frame clones, with some not included. The data show over 150,000 clones, roughly 82% seen once. The sample was PBMCs. Source of these receptors: a man aged 50 to 59 in good health and CMV-seropositive. The CDR3 runs from the conserved cysteine through the conserved F or W. Fields, in order: CDR3 length, clone size, J gene, V gene, D gene, CDR3 DNA, CDR3 protein. The D gene is left open where the match is weak. The size of a clone is reported for some rows only, either as once, few or many, or as a class for expanded clones.

CDR3 length: 15; clone size: .; J gene: TRBJ1-2; V gene: TRBV11-2; D gene: .; CDR3 DNA: TGTGCCAGCAGCTTAATGCAGGGAGGGGTAAATGGCTACACCTTC; CDR3 protein: CASSLMQGGVNGYTF
CDR3 length: 16; clone size: .; J gene: TRBJ2-7; V gene: TRBV27; D gene: TRBD2; CDR3 DNA: TGTGCCAGCAGTTCAAAAACTAGCGGGTTTACCTACGAGCAGTACTTC; CDR3 protein: CASSSKTSGFTYEQYF
CDR3 length: 12; clone size: once; J gene: TRBJ2-7; V gene: TRBV11-2; D gene: .; CDR3 DNA: TGTGCCAGCAGCTTCGGACACTACGAGCAGTACTTC; CDR3 protein: CASSFGHYEQYF
CDR3 length: 16; clone size: once; J gene: TRBJ2-2; V gene: TRBV5-1; D gene: TRBD1; CDR3 DNA: TGCGCCAGCAGCTTGGAGGCAGGGGGCAGGACCGGGGAGCTGTTTTTT; CDR3 protein: CASSLEAGGRTGELFF
CDR3 length: 12; clone size: .; J gene: TRBJ1-1; V gene: TRBV29-1; D gene: TRBD1; CDR3 DNA: TGCAGCGCAGAGACAGGGGGCTTTGAAGCTTTCTTT; CDR3 protein: CSAETGGFEAFF
CDR3 length: 14; clone size: .; J gene: TRBJ2-2; V gene: TRBV28; D gene: TRBD1; CDR3 DNA: TGTGCCAGCAGTGTACAGGGGGCGTCCGGGGAGCTGTTTTTT; CDR3 protein: CASSVQGASGELFF
CDR3 length: 14; clone size: .; J gene: TRBJ1-2; V gene: TRBV7-9; D gene: TRBD1; CDR3 DNA: TGTGCCAGCCCCTTACAGGGGGCTAACTATGGCTACACCTTC; CDR3 protein: CASPLQGANYGYTF
CDR3 length: 15; clone size: .; J gene: TRBJ2-4; V gene: TRBV13; D gene: TRBD1; CDR3 DNA: TGTGCCAGCAGCTCGCACGGGACAGGGCAATGGATTCAGTACTTC; CDR3 protein: CASSSHGTGQWIQYF
CDR3 length: 13; clone size: .; J gene: TRBJ2-7; V gene: TRBV29-1; D gene: .; CDR3 DNA: TGCAGCGCCAGGTTATCGGGAGTCTGGGAGCAGTACTTC; CDR3 protein: CSARLSGVWEQYF
CDR3 length: 12; clone size: .; J gene: TRBJ1-4; V gene: TRBV2; D gene: TRBD1; CDR3 DNA: TGTGCCAGCAGACTGGACAGGCCCGCCATAGTTTTT; CDR3 protein: CASRLDRPAIVF
CDR3 length: 11; clone size: .; J gene: TRBJ1-1; V gene: TRBV7-6; D gene: .; CDR3 DNA: TGTGCCAGCAGCTCTACAGGTGAAGCTTTCTTT; CDR3 protein: CASSSTGEAFF
CDR3 length: 13; clone size: .; J gene: TRBJ2-3; V gene: TRBV5-4; D gene: TRBD1; CDR3 DNA: TGTGCCAGCGAGAGACAGGGGGGAAATACGCAGTATTTT; CDR3 protein: CASERQGGNTQYF
CDR3 length: 15; clone size: .; J gene: TRBJ2-5; V gene: TRBV10-3; D gene: TRBD2; CDR3 DNA: TGTGCCATCAGTTCGCAACTAGCGGGAGAAGAGACCCAGTACTTC; CDR3 protein: CAISSQLAGEETQYF
CDR3 length: 13; clone size: .; J gene: TRBJ1-1; V gene: TRBV6-1; D gene: .; CDR3 DNA: TGTGCCAGCAGTCCAGGAGGAATCACTGAAGCTTTCTTT; CDR3 protein: CASSPGGITEAFF
CDR3 length: 13; clone size: .; J gene: TRBJ1-1; V gene: TRBV5-1; D gene: .; CDR3 DNA: TGCGCCAGCAGCTTGGAAGTCGAAGGGAGGGCTTTCTTT; CDR3 protein: CASSLEVEGRAFF
CDR3 length: 15; clone size: .; J gene: TRBJ1-2; V gene: TRBV30; D gene: TRBD1; CDR3 DNA: TGTGCCTGGAGCGCCGGGACAGGACATAACTATGGCTACACCTTC; CDR3 protein: CAWSAGTGHNYGYTF
CDR3 length: 14; clone size: .; J gene: TRBJ1-1; V gene: TRBV5-4; D gene: .; CDR3 DNA: TGTGCCAGCAGCTGGGCAGGCACGAACACTGAAGCTTTCTTT; CDR3 protein: CASSWAGTNTEAFF
CDR3 length: 14; clone size: .; J gene: TRBJ1-4; V gene: TRBV7-8; D gene: .; CDR3 DNA: TGTGCCAGCAGCTTCGGGGGGCCGATTGAAAAACTGTTTTTT; CDR3 protein: CASSFGGPIEKLFF
CDR3 length: 15; clone size: .; J gene: TRBJ2-2; V gene: TRBV6-6; D gene: TRBD2; CDR3 DNA: TGTGCCACGCGGACTAGCGGGGGTGGGACCGGGGAGCTGTTTTTT; CDR3 protein: CATRTSGGGTGELFF
CDR3 length: 15; clone size: .; J gene: TRBJ1-5; V gene: TRBV10-3; D gene: .; CDR3 DNA: TGTGCCATCAGTGAGTCGAATCCGCCCCAGGGGCCCCAGCATTTT; CDR3 protein: CAISESNPPQGPQHF
CDR3 length: 15; clone size: .; J gene: TRBJ1-4; V gene: TRBV28; D gene: TRBD1; CDR3 DNA: TGTGCCAGCAGTGACACAAGGACAGGCCCTCGAAAACTGTTTTTT; CDR3 protein: CASSDTRTGPRKLFF
CDR3 length: 14; clone size: few; J gene: TRBJ1-5; V gene: TRBV7-9; D gene: TRBD1; CDR3 DNA: TGTGCCAGCAGCTCCTCGACAGGGGTCCAGCCCCAGCATTTT; CDR3 protein: CASSSSTGVQPQHF
CDR3 length: 15; clone size: once; J gene: TRBJ2-2; V gene: TRBV7-2; D gene: TRBD1; CDR3 DNA: TGTGCCAGCAGCGAAATCCCAGGGGGCACCGGGGAGCTGTTTTTT; CDR3 protein: CASSEIPGGTGELFF
CDR3 length: 12; clone size: .; J gene: TRBJ1-5; V gene: TRBV28; D gene: .; CDR3 DNA: TGTGCCAGCAGTCCCCCTCGTCAGCCCCAGCATTTT; CDR3 protein: CASSPPRQPQHF
CDR3 length: 13; clone size: few; J gene: TRBJ2-5; V gene: TRBV5-4; D gene: .; CDR3 DNA: TGTGCCAGCAGCCAGATAGGAGGAGAGACCCAGTACTTC; CDR3 protein: CASSQIGGETQYF
CDR3 length: 18; clone size: .; J gene: TRBJ2-1; V gene: TRBV28; D gene: TRBD1; CDR3 DNA: TGTGCCAGCAGTTCGTGGCTCCGGACAGGGTACTCCTACAATGAGCAGTTCTTC; CDR3 protein: CASSSWLRTGYSYNEQFF
CDR3 length: 15; clone size: .; J gene: TRBJ2-4; V gene: TRBV7-2; D gene: TRBD1; CDR3 DNA: TGTGCCAGCAGCCTCCAGGACAGGGAAGCAAACATTCAGTACTTC; CDR3 protein: CASSLQDREANIQYF